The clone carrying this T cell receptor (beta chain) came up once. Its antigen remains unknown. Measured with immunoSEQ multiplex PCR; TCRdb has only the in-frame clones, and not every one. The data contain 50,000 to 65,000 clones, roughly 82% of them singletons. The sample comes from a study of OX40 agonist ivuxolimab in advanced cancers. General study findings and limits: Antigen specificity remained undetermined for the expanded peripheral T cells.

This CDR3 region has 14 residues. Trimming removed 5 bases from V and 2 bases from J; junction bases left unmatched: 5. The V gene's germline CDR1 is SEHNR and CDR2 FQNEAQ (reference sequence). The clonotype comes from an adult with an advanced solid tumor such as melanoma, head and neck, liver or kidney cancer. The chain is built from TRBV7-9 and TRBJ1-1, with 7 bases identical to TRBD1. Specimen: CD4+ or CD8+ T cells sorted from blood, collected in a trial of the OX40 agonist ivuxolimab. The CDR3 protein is CASSSWDRNTEAFF. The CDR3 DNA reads TGTGCCAGCAGCAGTTGGGACAGAAACACTGAAGCTTTCTTT.